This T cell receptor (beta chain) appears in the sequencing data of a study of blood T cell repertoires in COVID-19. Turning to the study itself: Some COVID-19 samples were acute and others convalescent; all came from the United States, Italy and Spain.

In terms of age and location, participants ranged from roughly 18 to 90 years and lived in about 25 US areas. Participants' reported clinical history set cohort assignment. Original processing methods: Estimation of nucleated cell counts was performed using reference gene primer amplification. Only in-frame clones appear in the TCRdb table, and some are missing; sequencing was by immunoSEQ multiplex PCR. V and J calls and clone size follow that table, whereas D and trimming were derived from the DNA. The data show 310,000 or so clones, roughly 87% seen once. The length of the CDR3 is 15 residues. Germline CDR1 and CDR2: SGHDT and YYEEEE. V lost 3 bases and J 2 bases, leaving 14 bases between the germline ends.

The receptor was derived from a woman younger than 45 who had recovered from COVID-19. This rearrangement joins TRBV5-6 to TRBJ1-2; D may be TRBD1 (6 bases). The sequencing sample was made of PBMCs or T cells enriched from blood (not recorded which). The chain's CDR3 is CASSSPQTGNYGYTF. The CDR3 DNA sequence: TGTGCCAGCAGCTCCCCTCAGACAGGCAACTATGGCTACACCTTC. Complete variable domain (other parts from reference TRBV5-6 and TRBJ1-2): DAGVTQSPTHLIKTRGQQVTLRCSPKSGHDTVSWYQQALGQGPQFIFQYYEEEERQRGNFPDRFSGHQFPNYSSELNVNALLLGDSALYLCASSSPQTGNYGYTFGSGTRLTVV.